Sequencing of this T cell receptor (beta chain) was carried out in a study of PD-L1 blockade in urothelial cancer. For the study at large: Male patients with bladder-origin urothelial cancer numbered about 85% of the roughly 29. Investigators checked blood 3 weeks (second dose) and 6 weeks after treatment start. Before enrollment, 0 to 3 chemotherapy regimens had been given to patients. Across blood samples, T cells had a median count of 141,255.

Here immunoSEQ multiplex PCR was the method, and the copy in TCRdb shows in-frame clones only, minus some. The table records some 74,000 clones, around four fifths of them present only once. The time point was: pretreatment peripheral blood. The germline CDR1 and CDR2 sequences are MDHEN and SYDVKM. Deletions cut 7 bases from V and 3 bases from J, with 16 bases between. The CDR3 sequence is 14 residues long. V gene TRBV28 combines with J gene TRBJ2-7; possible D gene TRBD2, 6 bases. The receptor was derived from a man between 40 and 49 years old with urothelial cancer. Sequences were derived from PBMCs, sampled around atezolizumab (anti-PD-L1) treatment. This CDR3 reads CASTQGGVLYEQYF. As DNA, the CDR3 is TGTGCCAGCACCCAGGGCGGGGTACTCTACGAGCAGTACTTC.